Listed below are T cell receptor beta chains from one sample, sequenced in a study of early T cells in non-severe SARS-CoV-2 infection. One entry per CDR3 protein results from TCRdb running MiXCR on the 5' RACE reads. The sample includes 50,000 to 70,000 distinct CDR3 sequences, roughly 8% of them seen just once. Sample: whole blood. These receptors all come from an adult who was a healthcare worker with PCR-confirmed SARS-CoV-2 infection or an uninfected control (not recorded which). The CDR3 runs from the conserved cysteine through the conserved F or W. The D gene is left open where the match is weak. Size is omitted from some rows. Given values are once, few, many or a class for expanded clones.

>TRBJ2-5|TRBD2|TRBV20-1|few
TGCAGTGCTAGTATACCAACCAGCGGGGTCCTCCAAGAGACCCAGTACTTC
CSASIPTSGVLQETQYF
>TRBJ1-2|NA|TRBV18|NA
TGTGCCAGCTCACCATCAGGGAACTATGGCTACACCTTC
CASSPSGNYGYTF
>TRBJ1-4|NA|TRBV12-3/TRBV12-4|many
TGTGCCAGCAGTGCCCTTCGACGGAAAAATGAAAAACTGTTTTTT
CASSALRRKNEKLFF
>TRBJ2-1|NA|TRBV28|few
TGTGCCAGCAGTCAGGGACTCCCTGAGCAGTTCTTC
CASSQGLPEQFF
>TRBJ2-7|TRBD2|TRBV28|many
TGTGCCAGCAGTCCGCCCGTGGGTAGCGGGAAGGACGAGCAGTACTTC
CASSPPVGSGKDEQYF
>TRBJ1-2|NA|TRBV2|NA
TGTGCCAGCAGTTTTCTGGGTCTTAACCATGGCTACACCTTC
CASSFLGLNHGYTF
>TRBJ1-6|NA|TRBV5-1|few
TGCGCCAGCAGGATAGACCGTAATTCACCCCTCCACTTT
CASRIDRNSPLHF
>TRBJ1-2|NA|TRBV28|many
TGTGCCAGCATCTCCCTATTGGGCTACACCTTC
CASISLLGYTF
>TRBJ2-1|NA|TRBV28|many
TGTGCCGCGGGCGGGGCTTACAATGAGCAGTTCTTC
CAAGGAYNEQFF
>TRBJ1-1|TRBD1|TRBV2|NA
TGTGCCAGCAGTCCGGACAGGGCGGCGAACACTGAAGCTTTCTTT
CASSPDRAANTEAFF
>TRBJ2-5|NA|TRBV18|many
TGTGCCAGCTCGCCAAGTGGGACTCCCTCCCCGAGGGAGACCCAGTACTTC
CASSPSGTPSPRETQYF
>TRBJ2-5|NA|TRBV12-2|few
TGTGCAAGTCGCCGACTAGCGGGAGTTAGAGAGACCCAGTACTTC
CASRRLAGVRETQYF
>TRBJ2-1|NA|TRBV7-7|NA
TGTGCCAGCAGCCAGCGGCCCTCCAATGAGCAGTTCTTC
CASSQRPSNEQFF
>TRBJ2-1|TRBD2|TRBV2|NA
TGTGCCAGCAGTGGTCTAGCGGGGCTACTCCACAATGAGCAGTTCTTC
CASSGLAGLLHNEQFF
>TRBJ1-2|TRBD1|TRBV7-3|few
TGTGCCAGCAGCTTAGGACAGGGAAGTAACTATGGCTACACCTTC
CASSLGQGSNYGYTF
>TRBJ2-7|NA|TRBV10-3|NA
TGTGCCATCAGTGAGCGAGACAGGACCTACGAGCAGTACTTC
CAISERDRTYEQYF
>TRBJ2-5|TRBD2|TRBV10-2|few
TGCGCCAGCCAGGAGCTAGCGGGAACCCGTCAAGAGACCCAGTACTTC
CASQELAGTRQETQYF
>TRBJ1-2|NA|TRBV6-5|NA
TGTGCCAGCAGTTACGTCGACACCACCAAGGGAGGCTACACCTTC
CASSYVDTTKGGYTF
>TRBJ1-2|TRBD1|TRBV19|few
TGTGCCAGTAGTATGGGGACAGGGAATGGCTACACCTTC
CASSMGTGNGYTF
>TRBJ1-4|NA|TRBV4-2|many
TGTGCCAGCAGCCAAGATAAGTTGGCCCTTAATGAAAAACTGTTTTTT
CASSQDKLALNEKLFF
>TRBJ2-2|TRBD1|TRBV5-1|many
TGCGCCAGCAGCAAGGACAGGGAAGGCGGGGAGCTGTTTTTT
CASSKDREGGELFF
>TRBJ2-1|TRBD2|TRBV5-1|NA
TGCGCCAGCATGCCTAGCGGGATCTATGAGCAGTTCTTC
CASMPSGIYEQFF
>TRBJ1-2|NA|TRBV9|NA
TGTGCCAGCAGCGTAGACCACTATGGCTACACCTTC
CASSVDHYGYTF
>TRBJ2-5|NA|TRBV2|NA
TGTGCCAGCAGTGACATCGGGAGTGGCCAAGAGACCCAGTACTTC
CASSDIGSGQETQYF
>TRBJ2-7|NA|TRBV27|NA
TGTGCCAGCAGGTTGAGGGTCTCCGTGGGGTTCTACGAGCAGTACTTC
CASRLRVSVGFYEQYF
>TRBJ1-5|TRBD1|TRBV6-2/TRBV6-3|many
TGTGCCAGCAGTTCCCGCGGACAGGTCGGTTCGCCCCAGCATTTT
CASSSRGQVGSPQHF
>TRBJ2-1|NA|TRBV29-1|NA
TGCAGCGTTGGTCGGCCCAATGAGCAGTTCTTC
CSVGRPNEQFF
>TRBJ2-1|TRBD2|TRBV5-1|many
TGCGCCAGCAGCTTGTCTAGCGGGAGCTTGTACAATGAGCAGTTCTTC
CASSLSSGSLYNEQFF
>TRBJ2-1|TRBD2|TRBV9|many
TGTGCCACCTCACCGGGACTAGTGGACAATGAGCAGTTCTTC
CATSPGLVDNEQFF
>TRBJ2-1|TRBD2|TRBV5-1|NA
TGCGCCAGCAGCTTGGCCGGGGCTTCTAGCGGGAGTGGCAATGAGCAGTTCTTC
CASSLAGASSGSGNEQFF
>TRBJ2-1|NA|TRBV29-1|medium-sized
TGCAGCGTTGACTTCTTAGCCAATGAGCAGTTCTTC
CSVDFLANEQFF
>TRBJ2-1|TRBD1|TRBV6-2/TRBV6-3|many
TGTGCCAGCAGCCTGACAGGGGTGGATGAGCAGTTCTTC
CASSLTGVDEQFF
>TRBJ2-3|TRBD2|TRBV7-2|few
TGTGCCAGCAGCTTTAGCGGGGGGGTTAGCACAGATACGCAGTATTTT
CASSFSGGVSTDTQYF
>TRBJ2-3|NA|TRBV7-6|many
TGTGCCAGCAGCTTTGGTCAGGGGACAGATACGCAGTATTTT
CASSFGQGTDTQYF
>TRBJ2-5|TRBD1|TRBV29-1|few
TGCAGCGTAGGCCGGGACAGTAGAGAGACCCAGTACTTC
CSVGRDSRETQYF
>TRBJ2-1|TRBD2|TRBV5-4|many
TGTGCCAGCAGCTTACTAGCGGGATATAGCAATGAGCAGTTCTTC
CASSLLAGYSNEQFF
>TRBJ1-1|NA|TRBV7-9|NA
TGTGCCAGCAGCTTAGGAGGAAACACTGAAGTTTTCTTT
CASSLGGNTEVFF